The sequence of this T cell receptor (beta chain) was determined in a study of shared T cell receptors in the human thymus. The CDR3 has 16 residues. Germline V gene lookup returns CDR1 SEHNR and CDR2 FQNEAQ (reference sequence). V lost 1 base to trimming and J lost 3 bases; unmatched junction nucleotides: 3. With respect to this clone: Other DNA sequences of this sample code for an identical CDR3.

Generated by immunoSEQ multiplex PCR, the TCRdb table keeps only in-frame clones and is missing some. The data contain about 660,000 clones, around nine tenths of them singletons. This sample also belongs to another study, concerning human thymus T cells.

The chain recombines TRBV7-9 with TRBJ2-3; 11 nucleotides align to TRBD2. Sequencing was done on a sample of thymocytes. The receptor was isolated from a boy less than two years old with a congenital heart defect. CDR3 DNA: TGTGCCAGCAGCTTAGGAACTAGCGGGAGTACAGATACGCAGTATTTT. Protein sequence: CASSLGTSGSTDTQYF.